A selection of T cell receptor beta chains follows, all from one sample in a study of cytomegalovirus exposure and HLA in healthy donors. Sequencing used immunoSEQ multiplex PCR; TCRdb keeps in-frame clones, though not all of them. The sample carries around 85,000 clones, 80% recorded once. Input material: PBMCs. The receptors derive from a male donor in good health and CMV-seronegative. CDR3s include the opening cysteine and the closing phenylalanine or tryptophan. D genes are given only for firm matches. Size tells how often a clone was seen (once, few, many) or the class of an expanded clone, and some rows leave it out.

v_call	d_call	clone_size	j_call	cdr3_nt	cdr3_aa
TRBV5-6	TRBD1	NA	TRBJ2-7	TGTGCCAGCATCCGGACAGGGTGGGACTCCTACGAGCAGTACTTC	CASIRTGWDSYEQYF
TRBV5-1	NA	NA	TRBJ1-6	TGCGCCAGCAGCTCGCTGGGTGACAGGTCCTATAATTCACCCCTCCACTTT	CASSSLGDRSYNSPLHF
TRBV11-3	TRBD1	NA	TRBJ2-3	TGTGCCAGCAGCCGGACAGGGGCGGGAGATACGCAGTATTTT	CASSRTGAGDTQYF
TRBV9	TRBD2	NA	TRBJ2-7	TGTGCCAGCAGCGTCGGATCGGGGGCGCTAGCGGGGGAGCAGTACTTC	CASSVGSGALAGEQYF
TRBV6-5	NA	once	TRBJ2-1	TGTGCCACCGCAATTAGCTCCTACAATGAGCAGTTCTTC	CATAISSYNEQFF
TRBV6-5	TRBD2	NA	TRBJ2-3	TGTGCCAGCAGTTACGGCGGGAGTATAGATACGCAGTATTTT	CASSYGGSIDTQYF
TRBV5-1	NA	once	TRBJ1-5	TGCGCCAGCAGCTTGGGGGAGAATAGCAATCAGCCCCAGCATTTT	CASSLGENSNQPQHF
TRBV4-2	TRBD2	NA	TRBJ2-5	TGTGCCAGCAGCCAAGGTAGCGGGCCCCAAGAGACCCAGTACTTC	CASSQGSGPQETQYF
TRBV4-3	NA	NA	TRBJ1-3	TGCGCCAGCAGCCAAGCCTCGACAGGCCCCTCTGGAAACACCATATATTTT	CASSQASTGPSGNTIYF
TRBV5-6	TRBD2	NA	TRBJ2-7	TGTGCCAGCAGCCAGGGACTAGCCCTCCACGAGCAGTACTTC	CASSQGLALHEQYF